Following are 13 T cell receptor beta chains from one sample sequenced in a study of cytomegalovirus exposure and HLA in healthy donors. Amplification used 60 Vbeta primers and 13 Jbeta primers. Sequenced by immunoSEQ multiplex PCR; TCRdb stores in-frame clones only, minus some. Across about 150,000 clones, the top ten clones capture 1.5% to 2% of the sample. The sequencing sample was made of PBMCs. All receptors come from a woman between 50 and 59 years old in good health and CMV-seronegative.

The chain employs TRBV6-5 and TRBJ2-7; D is perhaps TRBD1 (5 bases). This CDR3 is built from 14 residues. Germline lookup yields CDR1 MNHEY and CDR2 SVGAGI. With 6 bases removed from V and 4 bases from J, the gap between germline ends came to 16 bases. Here the CDR3 DNA reads TGTGCCAGCAGCTACGACAGCACTTTTTACGAGCAGTACTTC. As protein: CASSYDSTFYEQYF.

The CDR3 DNA follows: TGTGCCAGCAGTCCCCGACAGGCAGGGTCCCACGAGCAGTACTTC. This gives the protein CASSPRQAGSHEQYF. V gene TRBV2 combines with J gene TRBJ2-7, with D maybe TRBD1 (6 bases). The germline V and J ends were trimmed by 5 bases and 5 bases, with 19 bases remaining between them. The CDR3 is 15 residues long. Germline loops: CDR1 SNHLY, CDR2 FYNNEI.

The chain uses TRBV6-1 and TRBJ2-3; no clear D. The CDR3 spans 12 residues. The V gene's germline CDR1 is MNHNS and CDR2 SASEGT. Trimming removed 4 bases from V and 5 bases from J, with 7 bases in between. The CDR3 region is CASSGPGDTQYF. The CDR3 DNA is TGTGCCAGCAGTGGTCCGGGAGATACGCAGTATTTT.

The rearrangement links TRBV5-1 to TRBJ1-4; a possible D gene is TRBD1 (6 bases). Germline V gives CDR1 SGHRS, CDR2 YFSETQ. The CDR3 consists of 16 residues. V lost 1 base, J lost 0 bases, and 10 bases lay in between. The CDR3 nucleotides read TGCGCCAGCAGCTTGACAGGGCCTGCAACTAATGAAAAACTGTTTTTT. As protein: CASSLTGPATNEKLFF.

V usage is TRBV7-7 and J usage is TRBJ2-5, with D tentatively TRBD1 (7 bases). The V end lost 5 bases, the J end lost 2 bases, and 15 bases lay between the germline ends. Germline CDR1 reads SSHAT; CDR2 reads FNYEAQ (reference sequence). The CDR3 totals 15 residues. CDR3 in amino acids: CASSHGGTAQETQYF. The CDR3 DNA reads TGTGCCAGCAGCCATGGAGGGACAGCACAAGAGACCCAGTACTTC.

The chain combines TRBV19 with TRBJ2-5; D is possibly TRBD1 (5 bases). V lost 9 bases and J 2 bases, leaving 16 bases between the germline ends. This CDR3 has 14 amino acids. Germline lookup yields CDR1 LNHDA and CDR2 SQIVND (reference sequence). The CDR3 DNA reads as TGTGCCAGCTCCCCTGACAGCCCACAAGAGACCCAGTACTTC. Translated: CASSPDSPQETQYF.

The rearrangement joins TRBV4-1 to TRBJ1-4; weak D call: TRBD1 (5 bases). Germline V gene sequence: CDR1 MGHRA, CDR2 YSYEKL. V lost 5 bases to trimming and J lost 0 bases, with 13 bases between them. The CDR3 runs to 16 residues. CDR3 sequence reads: CASSVAQGATNEKLFF. The CDR3 DNA sequence: TGCGCCAGCAGCGTGGCCCAGGGTGCAACTAATGAAAAACTGTTTTTT.

J is TRBJ2-7 and V is TRBV6-1, with D perhaps TRBD1 (5 bases). There are 13 residues in the CDR3. Germline V gene lookup returns CDR1 MNHNS and CDR2 SASEGT. The V end lost 7 bases, the J end lost 2 bases, and 12 bases lay between the germline ends. In DNA, the CDR3 is TGTGCCAGCAAAGGGGATTTAACCTACGAGCAGTACTTC. Protein: CASKGDLTYEQYF.

V usage is TRBV7-2 and J usage is TRBJ1-6; D possibly corresponds to TRBD1 (5 bases). In germline, CDR1 is SGHTA, CDR2 FQGNSA. V lost 4 bases, J lost 0 bases, and 16 bases lay in between. CDR3 length equals 18 residues. The CDR3 nucleotides are TGTGCCAGCAGCTCTTCCCTTGTTAGGGGCTCCTATAATTCACCCCTCCACTTT. This codes for CASSSSLVRGSYNSPLHF. Supplemented by reference TRBV7-2 and TRBJ1-6, the full variable domain reads GAGVSQSPSNKVTEKGKDVELRCDPISGHTALYWYRQSLGQGLEFLIYFQGNSAPDKSGLPSDRFSAERTGGSVSTLTIQRTQQEDSAVYLCASSSSLVRGSYNSPLHFGNGTRLTVT.

The genes are TRBV25-1 and TRBJ1-4; D remains ambiguous. V was cut by 0 bases and J by 12 bases, with 8 bases left in between. Germline CDR1 reads MGHDK; CDR2 reads SYGVNS. The CDR3 sequence is 12 residues long. The CDR3 region has the DNA TGTGCCAGCAGTGAATATACCGGAGAACTGTTTTTT. Its translation: CASSEYTGELFF.

The rearrangement links TRBV7-7 to TRBJ2-1; D not resolved. This CDR3 is 11 amino acids long. V was clipped by 2 bases and J by 13 bases, with 9 bases between them. Looked up from germline, CDR1 is SSHAT and CDR2 is FNYEAQ (reference sequence). For the CDR3, the DNA is TGTGCCAGCAGCTTACGACTCCGTCAGTTCTTC. Its translation: CASSLRLRQFF. Looking up the rest from reference TRBV7-7 and TRBJ2-1 gives the full variable domain: GAGVSQSPRYKVTKRGQDVTLRCDPISSHATLYWYQQALGQGPEFLTYFNYEAQPDKSGLPSDRFSAERPEGSISTLTIQRTEQRDSAMYRCASSLRLRQFFGPGTRLTVL.

The V call is TRBV20-1, the J call TRBJ2-5; D not certain. The V gene's germline CDR1 is DFQATT and CDR2 SNEGSKA (reference sequence). Trimming removed 7 bases from V and 5 bases from J, with 8 bases in between. The CDR3 contains 10 residues. This chain's CDR3 is CSVLKETQYF. DNA of the CDR3: TGCAGTGTACTAAAGGAGACCCAGTACTTC.

V is TRBV11-3 and J is TRBJ1-5, with 8 nucleotides matching TRBD1. The CDR3 is 16 residues long. Germline assignment: CDR1 SGHNT and CDR2 YENEEA. The V gene end was trimmed by 0 bases and the J gene end by 9 bases; junction bases not matched to a gene: 10. CDR3 residues: CASSLDLRGRARPQHF. The DNA for the CDR3 is TGTGCCAGCAGCTTAGATCTCAGGGGGCGAGCTCGGCCCCAGCATTTT.